These 23 T cell receptor beta chains originate from one sample sequenced in a study of blood T cell repertoires in COVID-19. Using immunoSEQ multiplex PCR, the repertoire was profiled, and TCRdb retains in-frame clones only, with some absent. Here the sample spans about 180,000 clones, roughly nine tenths being singletons. Source material: PBMCs or T cells enriched from blood (not recorded which). The receptors were sampled from a woman between 40 and 50 years old with acute COVID-19.

The genes are TRBV24-1 and TRBJ2-2, with D possibly TRBD1 on 7 matching bases. The germline V gene encodes CDR1 KGHDR and CDR2 SFDVKD. This CDR3 spans 18 amino acids. The V gene lost 4 bases and the J gene lost 4 bases, with 21 bases spanning the gap. CDR3 nucleotide sequence: TGTGCCACCAGTGACCTCGGGAGAGGGGGCGAACGCACCGGGGAGCTGTTTTTT. Residues: CATSDLGRGGERTGELFF.

V gene TRBV9 combines with J gene TRBJ2-1; 12 positions match TRBD2. Per germline, CDR1 SGDLS and CDR2 YYNGEE. The trim removed 3 bases at V and 7 bases at J, leaving 5 bases unmatched. This CDR3 region has 15 residues. CDR3 residues: CASSARTSGVNEQFF. Written as DNA, the CDR3 is TGTGCCAGCAGCGCACGGACTAGCGGGGTTAATGAGCAGTTCTTC.

CDR3 sequence: CAWSFPDRGEGQPQHF. Here the CDR3 DNA reads TGTGCCTGGAGTTTCCCCGACAGGGGTGAGGGCCAGCCCCAGCATTTT. The chain employs TRBV30 and TRBJ1-5, with 8 bases that match TRBD1. V was pared by 2 bases and J by 7 bases, with 13 bases of the junction left unmatched. From germline, CDR1 is GTSNPN and CDR2 SVGIG (reference sequence). This CDR3 is 16 amino acids long.

This chain uses TRBV6-5 with TRBJ2-3; TRBD1 might be the D (5 bases). This CDR3 contains 15 residues. Germline CDR1 and CDR2: MNHEY and SVGAGI. Trimming left V 5 bases short and J 2 bases short, with 14 bases between. The CDR3 DNA sequence: TGTGCCAGCAGTCAGGGCCTCGTCCCCACAGATACGCAGTATTTT. This translates into CASSQGLVPTDTQYF.

This chain connects TRBV7-9 to TRBJ2-1; TRBD1 aligns across 7 bases. In germline, CDR1 is SEHNR, CDR2 FQNEAQ (reference sequence). This CDR3 is built from 13 residues. Trimming removed 3 bases from V and 9 bases from J; junction bases left unmatched: 5. The CDR3 sequence: CASSLDAGGEQFF. DNA of the CDR3: TGTGCCAGCAGCTTGGATGCAGGGGGTGAGCAGTTCTTC.

This clone appeared a few times. The chain couples TRBV11-2 to TRBJ1-1; 7 bases are shared with TRBD1. Germline CDR1 and CDR2: SGHAT and FQNNGV. The CDR3 covers 14 residues. Trimming at V came to 5 bases and at J to 4 bases, leaving 7 bases not matched to a gene. The CDR3 coding sequence is TGTGCCAGCAGCATGGACAGGTCCTCCACTGAAGCTTTCTTT. Translation gives CASSMDRSSTEAFF.

The chain combines TRBV13 with TRBJ2-5, with 9 nucleotides matching TRBD2. Germline V gene lookup returns CDR1 PRHDT and CDR2 FYEKMQ (reference sequence). V lost 4 bases, J lost 5 bases, and 11 bases stayed unmatched. This CDR3 contains 16 residues. CDR3 in amino acids: CASSYSAGGPWETQYF. CDR3 nucleotide sequence: TGTGCCAGCAGCTATTCTGCGGGGGGGCCTTGGGAGACCCAGTACTTC. Using reference TRBV13 and TRBJ2-5 for the parts outside the CDR3, the full variable domain is AAGVIQSPRHLIKEKRETATLKCYPIPRHDTVYWYQQGPGQDPQFLISFYEKMQSDKGSIPDRFSAQQFSDYHSELNMSSLELGDSALYFCASSYSAGGPWETQYFGPGTRLLVL.

A word on this clone: In the same sample, other DNA sequences code for this CDR3. The V and J genes are TRBV12-3 or TRBV12-4 and TRBJ2-1, with D possibly TRBD2 on 5 matching bases. V was trimmed by 4 bases and J by 6 bases, leaving 10 bases between them. The CDR3 consists of 13 residues. CDR3: CASSSSGPNEQFF. The CDR3, as DNA: TGTGCCAGCAGTTCGAGCGGACCCAATGAGCAGTTCTTC.

CDR3 coding DNA: TGTGCCAGCAGTTTTCCGCCAGGGTCCGAAAAACTGTTTTTT. Protein: CASSFPPGSEKLFF. The V call is TRBV28, the J call TRBJ1-4; D is possibly TRBD1 (5 bases). This CDR3 region has 14 residues. Germline assignment: CDR1 MDHEN and CDR2 SYDVKM. V was shortened by 3 bases and J by 8 bases, with 13 bases between the two germline ends.

CDR3 protein: CASSIRGWNEQFF. The DNA of the CDR3 is TGTGCCAGTAGTATCAGGGGGTGGAATGAGCAGTTCTTC. The chain uses TRBV19 and TRBJ2-1; the match to TRBD1 covers 7 bases. The CDR3 is made up of 13 amino acids. Trimming at V came to 3 bases and at J to 7 bases, leaving 3 bases not matched to a gene. The germline gives CDR1 LNHDA, CDR2 SQIVND (reference sequence). Drawing the rest from reference TRBV19 and TRBJ2-1, the complete variable domain is DGGITQSPKYLFRKEGQNVTLSCEQNLNHDAMYWYRQDPGQGLRLIYYSQIVNDFQKGDIAEGYSVSREKKESFPLTVTSAQKNPTAFYLCASSIRGWNEQFFGPGTRLTVL.

The chain links TRBV5-1 to TRBJ2-1; 10 nucleotides line up with TRBD2. V lost 3 bases to trimming and J lost 10 bases; unmatched junction nucleotides: 1. Looked up from germline, CDR1 is SGHRS and CDR2 is YFSETQ. This CDR3 contains 12 residues. The chain's CDR3 is CASSWTSGEQFF. DNA of the CDR3: TGCGCCAGCAGCTGGACTAGCGGAGAGCAGTTCTTC.

This clone appeared a single time. The chain carries TRBV12-5 and TRBJ2-6, with D possibly being TRBD2 (6 bases). Germline lookup yields CDR1 LGHNT and CDR2 FRNRAP. The CDR3 has 18 residues. Trimming cost V 2 bases and J 0 bases, with 14 bases left between them. In DNA, the CDR3 is TGTGCTAGTGGTTTGCTCCGGGGAGGATTCTCTGGGGCCAACGTCCTGACTTTC. Its protein product is CASGLLRGGFSGANVLTF.

The V gene is TRBV19, the J gene TRBJ1-2, with D maybe TRBD1 (6 bases). Trimming cost V 0 bases and J 4 bases, with 12 bases left between them. The germline gives CDR1 LNHDA, CDR2 SQIVND (reference sequence). CDR3 length equals 15 residues. The CDR3 sequence is CASSIEGGRIYGYTF. The CDR3 DNA follows: TGTGCCAGTAGTATAGAAGGGGGACGGATCTATGGCTACACCTTC. Based on the CDR3 plus reference TRBV19 and TRBJ1-2, the full variable domain is DGGITQSPKYLFRKEGQNVTLSCEQNLNHDAMYWYRQDPGQGLRLIYYSQIVNDFQKGDIAEGYSVSREKKESFPLTVTSAQKNPTAFYLCASSIEGGRIYGYTFGSGTRLTVV.

V is TRBV6-5 and J is TRBJ1-5; 8 nucleotides align to TRBD1. V was clipped by 7 bases and J by 4 bases; unmatched bases: 6. The CDR3 has 14 residues. Germline lookup yields CDR1 MNHEY and CDR2 SVGAGI. For the CDR3, the DNA is TGTGCCAGCATGACAGGGGTGACGAATCAGCCCCAGCATTTT. Residues: CASMTGVTNQPQHF.

The V gene is TRBV7-9, the J gene TRBJ1-6; 7 bases are a match to TRBD1. Looked up from germline, CDR1 is SEHNR and CDR2 is FQNEAQ (reference sequence). V was clipped by 1 base and J by 7 bases; unmatched bases: 1. This CDR3 comprises 14 residues. The CDR3 sequence: CASSLEGANSPLHF. The CDR3 coding sequence is TGTGCCAGCAGCTTAGAGGGGGCGAATTCACCCCTCCACTTT.

This chain uses TRBV20-1 with TRBJ1-2, with D maybe TRBD1 (5 bases). Germline values: CDR1 DFQATT, CDR2 SNEGSKA (reference sequence). The CDR3 spans 11 residues. V gave up 6 bases and J gave up 6 bases, with 11 bases separating them. CDR3 nucleotide sequence: TGCAGTGCCCAGGGTATTCATGGCTACACCTTC. It is translated as CSAQGIHGYTF.

The chain is built from TRBV10-1 and TRBJ2-2; no firm D call. The V end was cut by 2 bases, the J end by 7 bases, with 8 bases between. Per the germline V gene, CDR1 is WNHNN and CDR2 is SYGVQD (reference sequence). The CDR3 loop spans 13 amino acids. The CDR3 DNA reads as TGCGCCAGCAGTGAGATAGTTGGCGGGGAGCTGTTTTTT. It translates to CASSEIVGGELFF.

This chain connects TRBV2 to TRBJ2-1; 7 bases are shared with TRBD1. There are 12 residues in the CDR3. The junction had 3 bases not matched to a gene; V was cut back by 5 bases and J by 8 bases. Germline CDR1 is SNHLY and CDR2 is FYNNEI. The CDR3 region is CASSRQGYEQFF. DNA for the CDR3: TGTGCCAGCAGTCGACAGGGCTATGAGCAGTTCTTC.

J is TRBJ1-6 and V is TRBV10-3; a weak D match, TRBD1 (5 bases). The V and J ends lost 2 bases and 7 bases respectively, with 15 bases between them. CDR1 ENHRY and CDR2 SYGVKD come from the germline V gene. The CDR3 has 16 amino acids. The CDR3 coding sequence is TGTGCCATCAGTGAGCCGGGGCGGCGGGAGAATTCACCCCTCCACTTT. Encoded protein: CAISEPGRRENSPLHF.

The rearrangement joins TRBV7-9 to TRBJ1-2; 8 nucleotides match TRBD1. The CDR3 totals 14 residues. The V gene's germline CDR1 is SEHNR and CDR2 FQNEAQ (reference sequence). With V trimmed by 2 bases and J by 4 bases, 3 bases remained unmatched. In DNA form, the CDR3 reads TGTGCCAGCAGCTTACCAGGGGGCATCTATGGCTACACCTTC. Amino acid sequence: CASSLPGGIYGYTF.

The chain carries TRBV19 and TRBJ2-3; D is uncertain. Germline loops: CDR1 LNHDA, CDR2 SQIVND (reference sequence). The CDR3 runs to 17 residues. Trimming took off 0 bases at V and 2 bases at J, with 15 bases between the two ends. CDR3 nucleotides: TGTGCCAGTAGTATAGATCATTCCACAGACGCCACAGATACGCAGTATTTT. Residues: CASSIDHSTDATDTQYF.

This chain connects TRBV18 to TRBJ2-2; a possible D gene is TRBD1 (5 bases). Trimming shortened V by 2 bases and J by 3 bases, and 13 bases separated the two germline ends. CDR3 length equals 16 residues. Per the germline V gene, CDR1 is KGHSH and CDR2 is LQKENI. CDR3 sequence (DNA): TGTGCCAGCTCACCAGACAGCCGAACGGACACCGGGGAGCTGTTTTTT. It is translated as CASSPDSRTDTGELFF.

The rearrangement uses TRBV29-1 and TRBJ2-3; 9 bases match TRBD2. With V trimmed by 4 bases and J by 2 bases, 10 bases remained unmatched. The CDR3 has 16 amino acids. Germline V gives CDR1 SQVTM, CDR2 ANQGSEA. In DNA, the CDR3 is TGCAGCGTTGTTAAATCCAGCGGGGGGTTCACAGATACGCAGTATTTT. Its translation is CSVVKSSGGFTDTQYF.